This T cell receptor beta chain was sequenced during a study of OX40 agonist ivuxolimab in advanced cancers. Study-wide context: The costimulatory receptor OX40 (CD134) was targeted by ivuxolimab, a fully human IgG2 agonistic monoclonal antibody. Intravenous ivuxolimab was administered to patients every 2 weeks at six dose levels: 0.01, 0.1, 0.3, 1.5, 3 and 10 mg/kg. Among the 52 dose-escalation patients, approximately 20 had hepatocellular carcinoma, 15 or so melanoma, 9 renal cell carcinoma and 9 head and neck cancer. In the dose-escalation cohort, 75% to 90% of patients were male, and the mean age was 60 years with a range of about 20 to 80. Patients were allowed to have had prior anti-PD-1, anti-PD-L1 or anti-CTLA-4 therapy, and 30% to 40% of the dose-escalation patients had been treated with checkpoint inhibitors. Partial responses were achieved by three dose-escalation patients, of whom one had hepatocellular carcinoma and two had cutaneous melanoma. Peripheral TCRbeta sequencing aimed to test whether ivuxolimab altered TCR sequence diversity and caused clonal T-cell expansion. The paper reports the monotherapy dose-escalation portion (N of about 52 patients) of the phase I ivuxolimab trial.

The study at large found these results: Which antigens the clonally expanded peripheral T cells were specific for was not determined. At doses of 0.1 to 3.0 mg/kg, clonal expansion of both CD4+ and CD8+ T cells in blood was seen between baseline and week 6. In the 0.1-3.0 mg/kg groups, partial responders had among the lowest normalized peripheral clonal expansion, particularly in CD8+ T cells. Low levels of normalized T-cell clonal expansion were also seen in some patients who did not respond. On average, CD8+ T cells showed more expanded clones than CD4+ T cells after ivuxolimab.

Comment on this clone: There is no known antigen for this receptor. Base quality data are lacking; no much larger clone is found one base away.

The CDR3 has 12 amino acids, counting the end cysteine and phenylalanine. Of all the DNA, just the CDR3 is kept, 36 bases in frame from base 1. At the junction V is shortened by 6 bases and J by 7 bases; bases outside the gene matches: 1. For CDR1 and CDR2, the germline V gene lists SNHLY and FYNNEI. Patients with autoimmune disease history or receiving systemic immunosuppression were excluded from the trial. Peripheral blood for TCR sequencing was collected from all dose cohorts at baseline, on cycle 4 day 1, and on cycle 7 day 1. The samples were taken from a phase I, first-in-human, multicenter, open-label dose-escalation trial of ivuxolimab. Adults with locally advanced or metastatic head and neck squamous cell, hepatocellular, melanoma or renal cell carcinoma were enrolled in the trial. Before TCR sequencing, CD4+ T cells and CD8+ T cells were sorted from peripheral blood as separate populations.

For sequencing of the TCRbeta CDR3 region, genomic DNA was extracted from the sorted cells. TCRbeta CDR3 regions were sequenced using the immunoSEQ Assay. TCRdb's version of the immuneACCESS table is confined to in-frame rearrangements and falls short of the full clone set. An unresolved V gene accounts for under half of the shortfall where checked; the remainder is of unknown origin. The sample records fewer than 85,000 clones, roughly 78% of which are singletons. The ten top clones hold approximately 5.1% of the sample. The V and J segments used are TRBV2 and TRBJ2-1; 9 middle bases align to TRBD1. The sample was CD4+ or CD8+ T cells sorted from blood, taken in a trial of the OX40 agonist ivuxolimab. The source of this sequence is an adult with an advanced solid tumor such as melanoma, head and neck, liver or kidney cancer. The CDR3 is CASRDRGNEQFF. The DNA is as follows: TGTGCCAGCAGGGACAGGGGAAATGAGCAGTTCTTC.